The TCR beta chain described here comes from a study of shared clonotypes between healthy human individuals. About the study: Aged 18 to 49, the donors were two women and a few men.

Approximately 30,000 T cell genomes (about 0.2 ug DNA) went into each sorted-subset replicate. Here immunoSEQ multiplex PCR was the method, and the copy in TCRdb shows in-frame clones only, minus some. The sample holds some 2,400,000 clones, around 95% seen once. V lost 3 bases and J lost 8; bases outside the gene matches: 11. CDR1 is SGHNT and CDR2 is YYREEE in the germline V gene (reference sequence). This CDR3 spans 16 amino acids. The study drew all its donors from Caucasian adults living in Nashville, Tennessee. About this clone itself: As yet, its antigen is unknown.

Study-wide points: Naive subsets, compared against memory subsets, generally had larger estimated richness values.

The specimen was naive CD4+ T cells sorted from blood. The subset here: CD45RA+ positively selected. The chain has TRBV5-4 and TRBJ1-4; 9 bases are shared with TRBD1. This clonotype was sampled from a man aged 18 to 30 in good health. As DNA, the CDR3 is TGTGCCAGCAGCTATTCTACCGGGACAGGGCGCGAAAAACTGTTTTTT. The encoded protein is CASSYSTGTGREKLFF.